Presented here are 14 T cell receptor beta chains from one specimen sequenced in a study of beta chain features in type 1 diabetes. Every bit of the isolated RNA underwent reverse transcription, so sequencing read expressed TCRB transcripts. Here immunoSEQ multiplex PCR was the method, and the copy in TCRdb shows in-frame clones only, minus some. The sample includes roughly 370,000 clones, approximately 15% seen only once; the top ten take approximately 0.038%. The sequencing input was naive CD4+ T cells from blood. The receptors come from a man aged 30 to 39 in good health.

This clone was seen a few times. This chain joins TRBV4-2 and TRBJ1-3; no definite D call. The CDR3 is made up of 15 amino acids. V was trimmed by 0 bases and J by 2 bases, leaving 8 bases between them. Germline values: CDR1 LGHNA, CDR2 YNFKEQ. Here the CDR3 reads CASSQDRRAGNTIYF. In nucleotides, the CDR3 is TGTGCCAGCAGCCAAGATCGAAGGGCTGGAAACACCATATATTTT.

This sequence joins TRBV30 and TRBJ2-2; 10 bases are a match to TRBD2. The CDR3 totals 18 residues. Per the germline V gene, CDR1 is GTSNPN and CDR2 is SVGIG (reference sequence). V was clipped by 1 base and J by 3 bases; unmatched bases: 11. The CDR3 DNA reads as TGTGCCTGGAGTGCGAAACCTGGAGCGGGAGGGGACACCGGGGAGCTGTTTTTT. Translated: CAWSAKPGAGGDTGELFF.

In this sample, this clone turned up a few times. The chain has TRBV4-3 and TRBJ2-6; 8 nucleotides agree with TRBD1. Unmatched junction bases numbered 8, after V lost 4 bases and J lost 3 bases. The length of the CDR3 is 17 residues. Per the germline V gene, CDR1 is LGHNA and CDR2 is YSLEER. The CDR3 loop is CASSLSRGQVGANVLTF. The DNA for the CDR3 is TGCGCCAGCAGCCTCAGCAGGGGGCAAGTTGGGGCCAACGTCCTGACTTTC.

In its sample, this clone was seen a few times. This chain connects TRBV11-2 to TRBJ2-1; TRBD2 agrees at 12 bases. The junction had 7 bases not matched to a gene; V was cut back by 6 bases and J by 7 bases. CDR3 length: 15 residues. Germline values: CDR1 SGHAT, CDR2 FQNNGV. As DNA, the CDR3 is TGTGCCAGCAGTAGGACTAGCGGGGTTAGGAATGAGCAGTTCTTC. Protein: CASSRTSGVRNEQFF.

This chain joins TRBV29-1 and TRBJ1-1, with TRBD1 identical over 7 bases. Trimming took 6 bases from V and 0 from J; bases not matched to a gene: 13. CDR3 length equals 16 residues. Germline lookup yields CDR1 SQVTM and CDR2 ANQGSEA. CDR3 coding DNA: TGCAGCGTCTTGGGACAGATTTTGGCTCTGAACACTGAAGCTTTCTTT. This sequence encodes CSVLGQILALNTEAFF.

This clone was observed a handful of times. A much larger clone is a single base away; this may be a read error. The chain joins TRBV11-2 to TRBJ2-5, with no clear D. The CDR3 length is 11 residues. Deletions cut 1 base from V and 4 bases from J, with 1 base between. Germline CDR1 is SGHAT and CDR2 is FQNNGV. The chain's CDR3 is CASSLVETQYF. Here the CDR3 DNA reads TGTGCCAGCAGCTTAGTAGAGACCCAGTACTTC.

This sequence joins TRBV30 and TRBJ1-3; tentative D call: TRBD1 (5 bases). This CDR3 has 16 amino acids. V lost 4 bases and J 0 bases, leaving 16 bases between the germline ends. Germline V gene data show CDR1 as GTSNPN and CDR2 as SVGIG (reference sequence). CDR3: CAWNDGQGPSGNTIYF. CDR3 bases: TGTGCCTGGAACGATGGGCAGGGACCCTCTGGAAACACCATATATTTT. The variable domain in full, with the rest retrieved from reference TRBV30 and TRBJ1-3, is SQTIHQWPATLVQPVGSPLSLECTVEGTSNPNLYWYRQAAGRGLQLLFYSVGIGQISSEVPQNLSASRPQDRQFILSSKKLLLSDSGFYLCAWNDGQGPSGNTIYFGEGSWLTVV.

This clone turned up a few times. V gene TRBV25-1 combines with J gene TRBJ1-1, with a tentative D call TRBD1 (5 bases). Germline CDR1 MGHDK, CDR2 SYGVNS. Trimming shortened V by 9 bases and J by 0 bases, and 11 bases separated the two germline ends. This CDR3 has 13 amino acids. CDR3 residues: CASRGAVNTEAFF. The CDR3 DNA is TGTGCCAGTCGTGGGGCTGTGAACACTGAAGCTTTCTTT.

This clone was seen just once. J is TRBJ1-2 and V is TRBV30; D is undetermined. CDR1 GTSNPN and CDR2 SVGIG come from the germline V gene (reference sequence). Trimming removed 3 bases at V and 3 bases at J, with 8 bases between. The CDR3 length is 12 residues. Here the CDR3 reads CAWRFGDYGYTF. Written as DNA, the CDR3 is TGTGCCTGGAGGTTCGGAGACTATGGCTACACCTTC.

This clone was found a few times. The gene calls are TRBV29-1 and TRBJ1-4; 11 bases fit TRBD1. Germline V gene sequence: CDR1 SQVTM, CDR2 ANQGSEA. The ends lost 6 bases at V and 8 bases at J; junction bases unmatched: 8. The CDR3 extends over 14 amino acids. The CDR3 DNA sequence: TGCAGCGTGCGACCCGGGACAGGGGGGGAAAAACTGTTTTTT. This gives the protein CSVRPGTGGEKLFF.

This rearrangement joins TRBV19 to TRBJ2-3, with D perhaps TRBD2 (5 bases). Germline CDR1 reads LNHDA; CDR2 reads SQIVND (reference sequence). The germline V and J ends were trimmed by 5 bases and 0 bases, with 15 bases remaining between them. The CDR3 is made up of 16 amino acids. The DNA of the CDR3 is TGTGCCAGTAGTTTAAGAGCCAGCGGTAGCACAGATACGCAGTATTTT. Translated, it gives CASSLRASGSTDTQYF.

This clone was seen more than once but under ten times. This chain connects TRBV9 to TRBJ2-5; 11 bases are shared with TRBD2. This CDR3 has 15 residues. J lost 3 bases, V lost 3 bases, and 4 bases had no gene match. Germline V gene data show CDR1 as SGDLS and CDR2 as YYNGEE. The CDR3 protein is CASSAGLAVKETQYF. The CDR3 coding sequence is TGTGCCAGCAGCGCGGGACTAGCGGTTAAAGAGACCCAGTACTTC.

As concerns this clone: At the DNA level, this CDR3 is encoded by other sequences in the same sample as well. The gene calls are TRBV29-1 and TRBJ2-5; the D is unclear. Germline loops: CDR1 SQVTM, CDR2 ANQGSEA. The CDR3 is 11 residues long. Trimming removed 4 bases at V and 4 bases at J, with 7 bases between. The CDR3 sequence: CSVGSGETQYF. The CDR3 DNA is TGCAGCGTTGGTTCGGGAGAGACCCAGTACTTC. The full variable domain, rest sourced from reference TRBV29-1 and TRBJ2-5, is SAVISQKPSRDICQRGTSLTIQCQVDSQVTMMFWYRQQPGQSLTLIATANQGSEATYESGFVIDKFPISRPNLTFSTLTVSNMSPEDSSIYLCSVGSGETQYFGPGTRLLVL.

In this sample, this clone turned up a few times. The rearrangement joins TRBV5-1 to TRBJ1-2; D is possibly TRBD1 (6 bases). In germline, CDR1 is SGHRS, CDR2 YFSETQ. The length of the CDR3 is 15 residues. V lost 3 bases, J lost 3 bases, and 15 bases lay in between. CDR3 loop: CASSSTGLEYYGYTF. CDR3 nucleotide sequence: TGCGCCAGCAGCTCCACAGGGTTGGAGTACTATGGCTACACCTTC.